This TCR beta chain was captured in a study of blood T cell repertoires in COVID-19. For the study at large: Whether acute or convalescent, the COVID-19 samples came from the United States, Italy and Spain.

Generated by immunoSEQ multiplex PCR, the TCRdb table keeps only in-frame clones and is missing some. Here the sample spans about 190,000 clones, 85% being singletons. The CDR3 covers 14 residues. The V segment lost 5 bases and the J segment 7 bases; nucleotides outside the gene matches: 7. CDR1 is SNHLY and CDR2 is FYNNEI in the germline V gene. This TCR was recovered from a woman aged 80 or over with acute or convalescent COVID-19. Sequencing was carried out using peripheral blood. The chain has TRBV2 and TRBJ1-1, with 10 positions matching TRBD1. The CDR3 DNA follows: TGTGCCAGCAGTAAGACAGGGGGCCGGAGTGAAGCTTTCTTT. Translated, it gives CASSKTGGRSEAFF.